This T cell receptor beta chain was retrieved from a study of resident and recirculating memory T cells in vitiligo. Turning to the study itself: Genomic DNA was extracted from whole homogenized samples, with no cell sorting.

The CDR3 is 18 amino acids. Trimming took 4 bases from V and 3 from J; bases not matched to a gene: 12. Germline values: CDR1 ENHRY, CDR2 SYGVKD. Only in-frame clones appear in the TCRdb table, and some are missing; sequencing was by immunoSEQ multiplex PCR. The sample lists 39,000 or so clones; 80% to 95% were seen once. Sample: blood. The chain carries TRBV10-3 and TRBJ2-6; 7 nucleotides match TRBD1. This TCR was sampled from a male donor with vitiligo. The CDR3 sequence is CAISGGLAGGNGANVLTF. CDR3 DNA sequence: TGTGCCATCAGTGGGGGATTAGCAGGGGGAAATGGGGCCAACGTCCTGACTTTC.